This T cell receptor beta chain was captured by sequencing in a study of shared clonotypes between healthy human individuals. CDR1 and CDR2 from the germline V gene are SGHNT and YYREEE (reference sequence). There are 16 residues in the CDR3. V shed 6 bases and J 7 bases; nucleotides not matched to a gene: 16. A deep-level run was used for the assay. Sequencing was performed with immunoSEQ multiplex PCR; in TCRdb, only in-frame clones are kept and a portion is missing. This repertoire shows 1.5 million to 1.9 million clones, around 98% found once; its top ten account for about 0.45%. Regarding this clone: Antigen unknown.

Regarding the study as a whole: A reduction in generation probabilities was seen for non-shared clonotypes relative to those shared by all four donors. Naive CD4 clonotypes overlapped across a few donors at roughly 5%.

The sequencing input was naive CD4+ T cells sorted from blood. Subset defined: CD45RA+ positively selected. The receptor was isolated from a man under 40 in good health. The J gene is TRBJ2-7, the V gene TRBV5-4, with TRBD2 identical over 10 bases. The CDR3 sequence: CASTQRRTSGSLEQYF. The DNA of the CDR3 is TGTGCCAGCACCCAAAGAAGGACTAGCGGTAGTCTGGAGCAGTACTTC.